The TCR beta chain under discussion was sequenced for a study of blood T cells in healthy people across ages. Study results and caveats: Long-lived donors had more naive CD4+ cells and higher diversity than aged donors. The authors considered diversity estimates from one million T cells to be underestimates.

PCR was performed a second time for about 6 to 11 cycles using a sample-barcoded 5' primer and a J-beta primer mix. Via MiXCR, TCRdb re-called the 5' RACE reads, giving one row per CDR3 protein. The sample carries almost 1 million distinct CDR3 sequences, roughly half recorded once. A note on this clonotype: The antigen remains undetermined.

Germline V CDR1 and CDR2: DFQATT, SNEGSKA (reference sequence). The CDR3 spans 14 residues. V lost 1 base and J lost 1, with 10 bases in between. Total RNA extraction produced at least 5.5 micrograms (per sample) for the study. The J gene is TRBJ1-1, the V gene TRBV20-1, with a tentative D call TRBD1 (5 bases). The sequenced sample was blood. This clonotype was sampled from a woman in her sixties in good health. CDR3 in amino acids: CSARVGDSNTEAFF. The CDR3, as DNA: TGCAGTGCTAGAGTGGGGGACTCGAACACTGAAGCTTTCTTT.